What follows are 24 T cell receptor beta chains derived from one specimen sequenced in a study of blood T cell repertoires in COVID-19. The data were produced by immunoSEQ multiplex PCR, yet TCRdb's version contains in-frame clones alone and is incomplete. The table has about 250,000 clones, approximately 86% seen once. Material for sequencing was peripheral blood. These receptors were obtained from an older man with acute or convalescent COVID-19.

V and J are TRBV5-4 and TRBJ1-1, with D possibly being TRBD1 (5 bases). The CDR3 has 14 residues. V was trimmed by 1 base and J by 4 bases, leaving 11 bases between them. Germline-derived CDR1 and CDR2 are SGHNT and YYREEE (reference sequence). The CDR3 loop is CASSLIGQLTEAFF. CDR3 DNA: TGTGCCAGCAGCTTGATTGGACAACTCACTGAAGCTTTCTTT. Drawing the rest from reference TRBV5-4 and TRBJ1-1, the complete variable domain is ETGVTQSPTHLIKTRGQQVTLRCSSQSGHNTVSWYQQALGQGPQFIFQYYREEENGRGNFPPRFSGLQFPNYSSELNVNALELDDSALYLCASSLIGQLTEAFFGQGTRLTVV.

The table lists this clone with a count of one. The CDR3 reads CASSTPGQGFKKLFF. The CDR3 DNA sequence: TGTGCCAGCAGCACCCCGGGACAGGGCTTTAAAAAACTGTTTTTT. The J gene is TRBJ1-4, the V gene TRBV28; 9 bases are shared with TRBD1. Per the germline V gene, CDR1 is MDHEN and CDR2 is SYDVKM. J lost 9 bases, V lost 6 bases, and 11 bases had no gene match. The CDR3 totals 15 residues.

This chain uses TRBV19 with TRBJ2-4, with D maybe TRBD2 (5 bases). The germline CDR1 and CDR2 sequences are LNHDA and SQIVND (reference sequence). V lost 1 base and J 7 bases, leaving 5 bases between the germline ends. The CDR3 runs 12 residues. The CDR3 nucleotides are TGTGCCAGTAGTATAGCGGGGAACATTCAGTACTTC. Translated: CASSIAGNIQYF. The full variable domain, completed using reference TRBV19 and TRBJ2-4, is DGGITQSPKYLFRKEGQNVTLSCEQNLNHDAMYWYRQDPGQGLRLIYYSQIVNDFQKGDIAEGYSVSREKKESFPLTVTSAQKNPTAFYLCASSIAGNIQYFGAGTRLSVL.

The chain has TRBV9 and TRBJ2-5; D remains unclear. The V end lost 0 bases, the J end lost 5 bases, and 14 bases lay between the germline ends. This CDR3 has 15 amino acids. From germline, CDR1 is SGDLS and CDR2 YYNGEE. The CDR3 DNA is TGTGCCAGCAGCGTAGGGAGCGTAGGTACGGAGACCCAGTACTTC. Its protein product is CASSVGSVGTETQYF.

V is TRBV7-2 and J is TRBJ1-1; no reliable D call. V was pared by 4 bases and J by 0 bases, with 9 bases between. In germline, CDR1 is SGHTA, CDR2 FQGNSA. The CDR3 sequence is 14 residues long. The CDR3 nucleotides read TGTGCCAGCAGCTGGGCCTCAGTGAACACTGAAGCTTTCTTT. The encoded protein is CASSWASVNTEAFF. The entire variable domain, with the rest obtained from reference TRBV7-2 and TRBJ1-1, is as follows: GAGVSQSPSNKVTEKGKDVELRCDPISGHTALYWYRQSLGQGLEFLIYFQGNSAPDKSGLPSDRFSAERTGGSVSTLTIQRTQQEDSAVYLCASSWASVNTEAFFGQGTRLTVV.

V is TRBV9 and J is TRBJ2-3, with a weak D call TRBD2 (5 bases). CDR3 size: 17 residues. With 6 bases removed from V and 0 bases from J, the gap between germline ends came to 20 bases. Per germline, CDR1 SGDLS and CDR2 YYNGEE. This CDR3 reads CASTIGSGYPSTDTQYF. DNA for the CDR3: TGTGCCAGCACAATAGGAAGCGGATACCCAAGCACAGATACGCAGTATTTT.

This clone occurred a few times. Other DNA sequences from this sample encode an identical CDR3 as well. V is TRBV19 and J is TRBJ2-2, with TRBD1 as a possible D gene (6 bases). Germline CDR1 LNHDA, CDR2 SQIVND (reference sequence). V was pared by 3 bases and J by 4 bases, with 9 bases between. This CDR3 is 14 amino acids long. As DNA, the CDR3 is TGTGCCAGTAGTATTACAGGGAGCACCGGGGAGCTGTTTTTT. Translation: CASSITGSTGELFF.

The chain links TRBV28 to TRBJ1-5, with 7 bases fitting TRBD1. V gave up 8 bases and J gave up 4 bases; unmatched junction bases: 11. Germline CDR1 MDHEN, CDR2 SYDVKM. The CDR3 extends over 15 amino acids. The CDR3 DNA reads as TGTGCCAGCGGGCCGCAGACAGGGAGAAATCAGCCCCAGCATTTT. This encodes CASGPQTGRNQPQHF.

The rearrangement uses TRBV5-5 and TRBJ1-1, with TRBD1 identical over 7 bases. The CDR3 spans 15 residues. Trimming cost V 2 bases and J 4 bases; bases outside gene matches: 8. Looked up from germline, CDR1 is SGHKS and CDR2 is YYEKEE (reference sequence). CDR3 DNA: TGTGCCAGCAGCTTCGAACAGGGGTGGGGCACTGAAGCTTTCTTT. It translates to CASSFEQGWGTEAFF.

The chain has TRBV9 and TRBJ1-1; TRBD1 is a possible D gene (5 bases). Germline CDR1 is SGDLS and CDR2 is YYNGEE. The CDR3 runs 14 residues. V was shortened by 2 bases and J by 1 base, with 9 bases between the two germline ends. CDR3: CASSVVTGNTEAFF. The CDR3 nucleotides are TGTGCCAGCAGCGTTGTTACAGGGAACACTGAAGCTTTCTTT.

This sequence joins TRBV15 and TRBJ1-4, with D hard to call. This CDR3 contains 16 residues. The ends were cut back, 0 bases at V and 0 bases at J, with 8 bases in the middle. Germline assignment: CDR1 LNHNV and CDR2 YYDKDF (reference sequence). The CDR3 DNA reads as TGTGCCACCAGCAGAGATCGAACAGCAACTAATGAAAAACTGTTTTTT. It is translated as CATSRDRTATNEKLFF.

The chain employs TRBV5-4 and TRBJ2-1, with 12 nucleotides matching TRBD1. CDR3 length equals 14 residues. The trim removed 4 bases at V and 8 bases at J, leaving 4 bases unmatched. Per germline, CDR1 SGHNT and CDR2 YYREEE (reference sequence). The CDR3 here is CASSPGQGADEQFF. The CDR3 bases are TGTGCCAGCAGCCCGGGACAGGGGGCGGATGAGCAGTTCTTC.

V gene TRBV5-1 combines with J gene TRBJ1-4; 7 positions agree with TRBD1. CDR1 is SGHRS, CDR2 YFSETQ, per germline. V was pared by 7 bases and J by 0 bases, with 6 bases of the junction left unmatched. The CDR3 is 15 amino acids. The CDR3 here is CASSQGGATNEKLFF. In DNA form, the CDR3 reads TGCGCCAGCTCTCAGGGGGGTGCAACTAATGAAAAACTGTTTTTT.

The V call is TRBV19, the J call TRBJ2-3; D unclear. The CDR3 covers 14 residues. Germline CDR1 reads LNHDA; CDR2 reads SQIVND (reference sequence). V lost 3 bases and J lost 0, with 7 bases in between. CDR3 nucleotides: TGTGCCAGTAGTATGATGGCTAGCACAGATACGCAGTATTTT. Its protein is CASSMMASTDTQYF. Full variable domain (rest looked up from reference TRBV19 and TRBJ2-3): DGGITQSPKYLFRKEGQNVTLSCEQNLNHDAMYWYRQDPGQGLRLIYYSQIVNDFQKGDIAEGYSVSREKKESFPLTVTSAQKNPTAFYLCASSMMASTDTQYFGPGTRLTVL.

The chain joins TRBV4-1 to TRBJ1-2; D ambiguous. The V end was cut by 1 base, the J end by 0 bases, with 3 bases between. There are 13 residues in the CDR3. Germline V lookup: CDR1 MGHRA, CDR2 YSYEKL. This CDR3 is CASSQVANYGYTF. CDR3 DNA sequence: TGCGCCAGCAGCCAAGTAGCTAACTATGGCTACACCTTC.

The chain has TRBV6-6 and TRBJ1-6; maybe TRBD1 (5 bases). Trimming pared 6 bases from V and 7 bases from J, leaving 13 bases between. The CDR3 is 14 amino acids. Germline V CDR1 and CDR2: MNHNY, SVGAGI (reference sequence). The CDR3 loop is CASSPDGGNSPLHF. The CDR3 nucleotides read TGTGCCAGCAGCCCCGACGGGGGGAATTCACCCCTCCACTTT.

CDR3 region: CATSRRRGEAYEQYF. CDR3 in DNA: TGTGCCACCAGCAGGCGGCGGGGGGAGGCCTACGAGCAGTACTTC. The rearrangement links TRBV15 to TRBJ2-7, with 8 bases lining up with TRBD2. CDR1 LNHNV and CDR2 YYDKDF come from the germline V gene (reference sequence). CDR3 length: 15 residues. Trimming at V came to 3 bases and at J to 2 bases, leaving 6 bases not matched to a gene.

The V gene is TRBV10-3, the J gene TRBJ1-2; maybe TRBD1 (6 bases). V was cut by 5 bases and J by 1 base, with 17 bases left in between. The germline V gene encodes CDR1 ENHRY and CDR2 SYGVKD. The CDR3 sequence is 16 residues long. In DNA form, the CDR3 reads TGTGCCATCAGTTCCTCACAGGGCGTGTTTAACTATGGCTACACCTTC. Protein product: CAISSSQGVFNYGYTF.

The rearrangement uses TRBV7-3 and TRBJ1-4; TRBD1 agrees at 8 bases. After removal of 4 bases from V and 6 bases from J, the junction contained 10 bases not matched to a gene. This CDR3 is built from 16 residues. CDR1 SGHTA and CDR2 FQGTGA come from the germline V gene. DNA of the CDR3: TGTGCCAGCAGCTCCTACCCCGAGACAGGGGATGAAAAACTGTTTTTT. The encoded protein is CASSSYPETGDEKLFF.

J is TRBJ2-1 and V is TRBV5-6; 11 bases match TRBD2. The CDR3 is made up of 16 amino acids. Unmatched junction bases numbered 7, after V lost 1 base and J lost 7 bases. CDR1 and CDR2 (germline): SGHDT, YYEEEE. The CDR3 loop is CASSLRLAGSGNEQFF. CDR3 nucleotide sequence: TGTGCCAGCAGCTTGAGACTAGCGGGATCTGGTAATGAGCAGTTCTTC.

The rearrangement links TRBV29-1 to TRBJ2-7, with TRBD2 identical over 8 bases. Germline values: CDR1 SQVTM, CDR2 ANQGSEA. This CDR3 comprises 13 residues. After removal of 6 bases from V and 2 bases from J, the junction contained 6 bases not matched to a gene. CDR3 sequence (DNA): TGCAGCGTAGCGACTAGCGCCACCTACGAGCAGTACTTC. Residues: CSVATSATYEQYF.

The chain has TRBV10-2 and TRBJ2-1; weak D call: TRBD1 (5 bases). This CDR3 has 16 amino acids. The germline V gene has CDR1 WSHSY and CDR2 SAAADI. Trimming left V 0 bases short and J 4 bases short, with 13 bases between. The CDR3 DNA reads as TGCGCCAGCAGTGAGTCGTGGGCAGGGCTTTACAATGAGCAGTTCTTC. It specifies CASSESWAGLYNEQFF.

The J gene is TRBJ1-2, the V gene TRBV19; D uncertain. The germline V gene has CDR1 LNHDA and CDR2 SQIVND (reference sequence). The germline V and J ends were trimmed by 6 bases and 8 bases, with 16 bases remaining between them. The CDR3 runs to 13 residues. This CDR3 reads CASSDTGEWGYTF. The CDR3 DNA reads as TGTGCCAGTAGCGACACCGGCGAGTGGGGCTACACCTTC.

V and J are TRBV7-6 and TRBJ1-2, with TRBD1 as a possible D gene (5 bases). The V end lost 5 bases, the J end lost 8 bases, and 18 bases lay between the germline ends. Germline assignment: CDR1 SGHVS and CDR2 FNYEAQ. The CDR3 extends over 14 amino acids. The CDR3 region has the DNA TGTGCCAGCAGCAACCCGGGCAGGGTCGGAGGCTACACCTTC. Protein sequence: CASSNPGRVGGYTF. Drawing the rest from reference TRBV7-6 and TRBJ1-2, the complete variable domain is GAGVSQSPRYKVTKRGQDVALRCDPISGHVSLYWYRQALGQGPEFLTYFNYEAQQDKSGLPNDRFSAERPEGSISTLTIQRTEQRDSAMYRCASSNPGRVGGYTFGSGTRLTVV.